This T cell receptor (beta chain) emerged from a study of radiotherapy plus CTLA-4 blockade in lung cancer (dated by TCRdb to 2017 to 2018). In terms of the full investigation: Among the enrolled patients, 15% to 20% had an objective response, and around 31% reached disease control.

Results and caveats for the whole study, not just this receptor: After treatment with radiotherapy and ipilimumab, TCR clones that came from tumors expanded in the peripheral blood. The strongest predictors of response were reported to be early dynamic shifts in blood T cell clones along with a rise in serum interferon-beta following radiation.

The CDR3 holds 15 amino acids from the cysteine to the phenylalanine. Only CDR3 DNA remains: 45 bases, in frame from the first base. The germline V and J ends show losses of 3 bases and 6 bases respectively, and no gene match explains 8 bases of the junction. Looking up the germline V gene yields CDR1 SNHLY and CDR2 FYNNEI. As to this clone: The antigen it recognizes is unknown. Within one base of it there is no much larger clone, and no base qualities were kept.

In this study, focal radiation therapy paired with CTLA-4 blockade (ipilimumab) was tested in patients who had chemo-refractory metastatic non-small-cell lung cancer. The library was made by the immunoSEQ multiplex PCR assay. TCRdb re-hosts the immuneACCESS table, in-frame sequences only. Its copies lack some clones; in the studies checked, an unresolved V gene accounts for under half of them, and the cause for the rest is not known. This sample comprises more than 95,000 clones, around 74% of them detected only once. The ten largest account for approximately 2.8% of the sample. The sequencing here drew on peripheral blood, taken from a patient treated with radiotherapy plus ipilimumab. Recombination joined TRBV2 with TRBJ2-3, and 8 bases in between align with TRBD2. This sequence originates from a human donor with non-small cell lung cancer who had a partial response to radiotherapy plus ipilimumab. Some clones in this sample may be carry-over from other donors' samples. The DNA sequence is as follows: TGTGCCAGCAGTGATTCCAGCGGGGGACGTGATACGCAGTATTTT. Its translation is CASSDSSGGRDTQYF.